Below, 5 T cell receptor beta chains from the same sample are listed, as sequenced in a study of blood T cell repertoires in COVID-19 (dated by TCRdb to the early 2020s). The method behind the library was the immunoSEQ multiplex PCR assay. TCRdb provides this immuneACCESS table in a form limited to in-frame rearrangements. Some clones are lacking; in checked studies, under half of them reflect an unresolved V gene, and why the rest are absent is not known. For this sample the table gives 250,000 to 350,000 clones, of which roughly 84% were detected only once. 0.85% to 1% of the sample is in the top ten clones. The sequencing input was peripheral blood. These receptors were obtained from a human donor with COVID-19, enrolled during active disease. The donor label of this sample is uncertain.

The chain combines TRBV24-1 with TRBJ2-3, with D perhaps matching TRBD1 (6 bases). Trimming stripped 4 bases from V and 2 bases from J, with 12 bases between. The CDR3 runs 15 residues. Germline V lookup: CDR1 KGHDR, CDR2 SFDVKD. The CDR3 bases are TGTGCCACCAGTGACCCTCGGGACATCACAGATACGCAGTATTTT. It encodes CATSDPRDITDTQYF.

The chain joins TRBV28 to TRBJ2-7, with D maybe TRBD1 (9 bases). Germline loops: CDR1 MDHEN, CDR2 SYDVKM. CDR3 size: 16 residues. The V end was cut by 5 bases, the J end by 2 bases, with 19 bases between. CDR3 DNA: TGTGCCAGCAGTCCCGGGGGGGGACAGGGTGCCTACGAGCAGTACTTC. Its protein product is CASSPGGGQGAYEQYF.

The genes are TRBV4-3 and TRBJ2-1, with 12 bases fitting TRBD2. V lost 3 bases and J lost 5; bases outside the gene matches: 2. Germline V gives CDR1 LGHNA, CDR2 YSLEER. The length of the CDR3 is 15 residues. CDR3 residues: CASSQRLAGDNEQFF. The CDR3 DNA is TGCGCCAGCAGCCAGAGACTAGCGGGAGACAATGAGCAGTTCTTC.

The chain carries TRBV9 and TRBJ2-5; the D is unclear. The germline gives CDR1 SGDLS, CDR2 YYNGEE. The CDR3 has 12 residues. Trimming left V 3 bases short and J 4 bases short, with 7 bases between. The CDR3 loop reads CASSGLGETQYF. The CDR3 DNA follows: TGTGCCAGCAGCGGGCTTGGAGAGACCCAGTACTTC.

The CDR3 reads CASSFTGQGAEAFF. The CDR3 coding sequence is TGCGCCAGCAGCTTTACGGGACAGGGTGCTGAAGCTTTCTTT. V is TRBV5-1 and J is TRBJ1-1; TRBD1 matches at 9 bases. With V trimmed by 2 bases and J by 6 bases, 5 bases remained unmatched. This CDR3 comprises 14 residues. Germline assignment: CDR1 SGHRS and CDR2 YFSETQ.